This TCR beta chain is from a study of blood T cell repertoires in COVID-19. In the study overall: Sites across the United States, Italy and Spain contributed samples from acute and convalescent COVID-19. Nucleic acid was either cDNA or gDNA, and it came from T cells, B-cell-depleted T cells, or PBMCs.

The CDR3 length is 14 residues. The germline V gene has CDR1 MNHEY and CDR2 SVGAGI. V lost 6 bases and J lost 4; bases outside the gene matches: 6. Study processing details: Reference gene primer amplification yielded estimated nucleated cell counts. TCRdb's table, derived via immunoSEQ multiplex PCR, lists solely in-frame clones and lacks some. Clone size and V and J calls were adopted from that table, with D and trimming inferred from the DNA. This table has over 45,000 clones, 80% to 90% appearing once. This TCR was recovered from a man aged 35-49 years with acute or convalescent COVID-19. The specimen sequenced was peripheral blood. The chain links TRBV6-5 to TRBJ1-1; 9 nucleotides line up with TRBD1. CDR3 DNA sequence: TGTGCCAGCAGGGGACAGGGCGGGGGCACTGAAGCTTTCTTT. Protein product: CASRGQGGGTEAFF.